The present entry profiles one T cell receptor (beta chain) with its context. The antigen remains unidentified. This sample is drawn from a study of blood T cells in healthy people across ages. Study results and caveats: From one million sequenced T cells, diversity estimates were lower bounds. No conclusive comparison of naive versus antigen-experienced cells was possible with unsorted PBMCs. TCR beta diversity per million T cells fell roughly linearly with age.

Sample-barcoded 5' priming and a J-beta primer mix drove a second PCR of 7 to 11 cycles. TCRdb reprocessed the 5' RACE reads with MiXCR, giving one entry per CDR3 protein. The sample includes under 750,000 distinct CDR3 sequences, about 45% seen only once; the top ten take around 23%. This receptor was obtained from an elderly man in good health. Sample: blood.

The CDR3 DNA reads as TGCAGTGCTAGCCGCCGTGGTACTGCAACCTACAATGAGCAGTTCTTC. The encoded protein is CSASRRGTATYNEQFF. The V call is TRBV20-1, the J call TRBJ2-1, with D uncertain. This CDR3 spans 16 amino acids. Germline CDR1 DFQATT, CDR2 SNEGSKA (reference sequence). Deletions cut 3 bases from V and 2 bases from J, with 17 bases between.